What follows are 25 T cell receptor beta chains derived from one specimen sequenced in a study of T cell responses to AZD1222 COVID-19 vaccine. Measured with immunoSEQ multiplex PCR; TCRdb has only the in-frame clones, and not every one. The sample yields about 77,000 clones, around 90% seen once. Specimen: peripheral blood, collected 28 days after the second AZD1222 dose. The receptors come from an adult who received the AZD1222 COVID-19 vaccine.

V gene TRBV11-3 combines with J gene TRBJ1-1; D is undetermined. This CDR3 has 13 amino acids. Germline CDR1 and CDR2: SGHNT and YENEEA. V gave up 3 bases and J gave up 6 bases, with 11 bases separating them. The CDR3 nucleotides are TGTGCCAGCAGCTTGTCTCACGGCGCTGAAGCTTTCTTT. This codes for CASSLSHGAEAFF.

J is TRBJ1-5 and V is TRBV7-9; no firm D call. Germline lookup yields CDR1 SEHNR and CDR2 FQNEAQ (reference sequence). V was pared by 1 base and J by 3 bases, with 10 bases between. This CDR3 comprises 15 residues. The CDR3 spells CASSLDLGDNQPQHF. The CDR3 DNA follows: TGTGCCAGCAGCTTAGACCTTGGGGACAATCAGCCCCAGCATTTT.

The chain carries TRBV18 and TRBJ2-2, with 14 bases lining up with TRBD2. Germline CDR1 KGHSH, CDR2 LQKENI. The CDR3 is made up of 17 amino acids. The trim removed 4 bases at V and 3 bases at J, leaving 4 bases unmatched. In nucleotides, the CDR3 is TGTGCCAGCTCACTGACTAGCGGGAGGGTCGACACCGGGGAGCTGTTTTTT. Its translation is CASSLTSGRVDTGELFF.

The gene calls are TRBV6-1 and TRBJ2-5; D gene unclear. Germline V CDR1 and CDR2: MNHNS, SASEGT. CDR3 length: 15 amino acids. Trimming removed 2 bases at V and 4 bases at J, with 14 bases between. CDR3 nucleotides: TGTGCCAGCAGTGAAACGTGGACCGACCCAGAGACCCAGTACTTC. Translation gives CASSETWTDPETQYF.

V usage is TRBV6-5 and J usage is TRBJ2-1; D remains ambiguous. This CDR3 region has 14 residues. Per germline, CDR1 MNHEY and CDR2 SVGAGI. The V end lost 8 bases, the J end lost 1 base, and 12 bases lay between the germline ends. The CDR3 bases are TGTGCCAGCCGCCCTGGGCGTTCCTACAATGAGCAGTTCTTC. Translation: CASRPGRSYNEQFF.

Of note for this clone: Within the sample, other DNA sequences also encode this same CDR3. V is TRBV18 and J is TRBJ1-2, with TRBD1 matching over 10 bases. The trim removed 3 bases at V and 3 bases at J, leaving 1 base unmatched. This CDR3 contains 14 residues. Germline loops: CDR1 KGHSH, CDR2 LQKENI. The CDR3 here is CASSPGTGDYGYTF. CDR3 bases: TGTGCCAGCTCACCCGGGACAGGGGACTATGGCTACACCTTC.

The genes are TRBV9 and TRBJ2-1; 12 nucleotides match TRBD2. This CDR3 has 16 residues. Germline V gene sequence: CDR1 SGDLS, CDR2 YYNGEE. With 4 bases clipped from V and 8 bases from J, the junction kept 10 bases outside the gene matches. CDR3 residues: CASSRKGTSGPHEQFF. CDR3 DNA sequence: TGTGCCAGCAGCAGAAAGGGGACTAGCGGGCCCCATGAGCAGTTCTTC.

The chain is built from TRBV3-1 (or the pseudogene TRBV3-2) and TRBJ2-2; 8 nucleotides match TRBD2. The CDR3 extends over 16 amino acids. V lost 0 bases and J lost 6; bases outside the gene matches: 6. The germline gives CDR1 LGHDT, CDR2 YNNKEL (reference sequence). The CDR3 DNA sequence: TGTGCCAGCAGCCAAGATTTAGCACTAGCGGCCGGGGAGCTGTTTTTT. Translated: CASSQDLALAAGELFF.

This clone has a handful of counts. The chain combines TRBV9 with TRBJ1-4; no clear D gene. Germline V gives CDR1 SGDLS, CDR2 YYNGEE. The CDR3 totals 15 residues. V lost 0 bases and J 5 bases, leaving 11 bases between the germline ends. The CDR3 DNA is TGTGCCAGCAGCGTAGGGGGTCGGCGAAATGAAAAACTGTTTTTT. As protein: CASSVGGRRNEKLFF.

The rearrangement uses TRBV11-2 and TRBJ2-1, with TRBD2 matching 11 bases. CDR3 length: 14 amino acids. CDR1 SGHAT and CDR2 FQNNGV come from the germline V gene. The V segment lost 5 bases and the J segment 9 bases; nucleotides outside the gene matches: 6. The CDR3 sequence is CASSLSGRAGEQFF. The CDR3 DNA reads TGTGCCAGCAGCCTTAGCGGGAGGGCGGGTGAGCAGTTCTTC.

V and J are TRBV7-2 and TRBJ1-3; possibly TRBD1 for D (6 bases). The CDR3 is made up of 14 amino acids. V was clipped by 8 bases and J by 8 bases, with 19 bases between them. Germline lookup yields CDR1 SGHTA and CDR2 FQGNSA. CDR3 sequence (DNA): TGTGCCAGCTCTAAATGGGGGGCGAGGGACACCATATATTTT. Amino acids: CASSKWGARDTIYF.

The V and J genes are TRBV11-3 and TRBJ2-1, with unresolved D. The CDR3 runs to 14 residues. V shed 1 base and J shed 8 bases, with 12 bases lying between them. The germline V gene encodes CDR1 SGHNT and CDR2 YENEEA. CDR3 loop: CASSLGPTDDEQFF. The CDR3 DNA reads TGTGCCAGCAGCTTAGGGCCCACGGACGATGAGCAGTTCTTC.

This sequence joins TRBV30 and TRBJ2-3; 8 bases are a match to TRBD1. With V trimmed by 4 bases and J by 3 bases, 6 bases remained unmatched. This CDR3 has 14 amino acids. Germline V lookup: CDR1 GTSNPN, CDR2 SVGIG (reference sequence). The CDR3 spells CAWNGGQETDTQYF. In DNA, the CDR3 is TGTGCCTGGAACGGGGGACAGGAGACAGATACGCAGTATTTT.

V is TRBV5-1 and J is TRBJ1-6, with unresolved D. Germline CDR1 reads SGHRS; CDR2 reads YFSETQ. V was shortened by 1 base and J by 7 bases, with 9 bases between the two germline ends. The CDR3 covers 14 residues. The CDR3 sequence is CASSLRGLNSPLHF. CDR3 DNA sequence: TGCGCCAGCAGCTTGAGAGGGTTAAATTCACCCCTCCACTTT.

The gene calls are TRBV5-1 and TRBJ2-1; D is perhaps TRBD1 (5 bases). Trimming pared 3 bases from V and 2 bases from J, leaving 18 bases between. The CDR3 has 17 residues. Germline CDR1 SGHRS, CDR2 YFSETQ. Here the CDR3 reads CASSSRDSALTYNEQFF. In nucleotides, the CDR3 is TGCGCCAGCAGCTCGCGAGACAGTGCCCTCACCTACAATGAGCAGTTCTTC. Full variable domain (outside the CDR3, taken from reference TRBV5-1 and TRBJ2-1): KAGVTQTPRYLIKTRGQQVTLSCSPISGHRSVSWYQQTPGQGLQFLFEYFSETQRNKGNFPGRFSGRQFSNSRSEMNVSTLELGDSALYLCASSSRDSALTYNEQFFGPGTRLTVL.

This clone was observed once. V and J are TRBV19 and TRBJ2-2; the D gene is possibly TRBD1 (7 bases). CDR3 length: 16 residues. V was clipped by 3 bases and J by 3 bases, with 14 bases between them. CDR1 LNHDA and CDR2 SQIVND come from the germline V gene (reference sequence). The CDR3 DNA reads as TGTGCCAGTAGTATTACCCAGGGGGGTTACACCGGGGAGCTGTTTTTT. This codes for CASSITQGGYTGELFF.

The chain joins TRBV29-1 to TRBJ2-5; D unresolved. CDR1 is SQVTM and CDR2 is ANQGSEA in the germline V gene. The CDR3 totals 14 residues. Trimming removed 0 bases at V and 5 bases at J, with 13 bases between. CDR3 loop: CSVEDTVGWETQYF. As DNA, the CDR3 is TGCAGCGTTGAAGACACAGTGGGGTGGGAGACCCAGTACTTC.

V usage is TRBV11-3 and J usage is TRBJ2-1, with D possibly matching TRBD2 (5 bases). The germline V gene has CDR1 SGHNT and CDR2 YENEEA. Trimming left V 0 bases short and J 0 bases short, with 6 bases between. The CDR3 spans 15 residues. CDR3 sequence: CASSLDSDSYNEQFF. The CDR3 region has the DNA TGTGCCAGCAGCTTAGATAGCGACTCCTACAATGAGCAGTTCTTC.

J is TRBJ2-2 and V is TRBV4-3, with 13 bases that match TRBD2. The V segment lost 1 base and the J segment 3 bases; nucleotides outside the gene matches: 8. The CDR3 has 19 residues. Germline V lookup: CDR1 LGHNA, CDR2 YSLEER. The CDR3 reads CASSQGRLAGGTDTGELFF. The CDR3 DNA sequence: TGCGCCAGCAGCCAAGGGCGACTAGCGGGAGGAACCGACACCGGGGAGCTGTTTTTT.

The sample holds a few counts of this clone. The rearrangement links TRBV7-6 to TRBJ2-7; TRBD1 matches 7 bases. In germline, CDR1 is SGHVS, CDR2 FNYEAQ. The V and J ends lost 3 bases and 2 bases, in that order; junction bases with no gene match: 1. The CDR3 is 13 amino acids. The CDR3 nucleotides are TGTGCCAGCAGCTTGCAGGGGGCCTACGAGCAGTACTTC. Translating gives CASSLQGAYEQYF.

V and J are TRBV6-4 and TRBJ2-3; possibly TRBD2 for D (6 bases). The CDR3 sequence is 17 residues long. V was shortened by 3 bases and J by 1 base, with 17 bases between the two germline ends. In germline, CDR1 is MRHNA, CDR2 SNTAGT. The CDR3 region has the DNA TGTGCCAGCAGTGAAAATAGCGGAGGGCGGGGCACAGATACGCAGTATTTT. It specifies CASSENSGGRGTDTQYF.

Only one count was recorded for this clone. The chain employs TRBV11-2 and TRBJ1-2; the match to TRBD1 covers 8 bases. The CDR3 has 13 amino acids. CDR1 is SGHAT and CDR2 is FQNNGV in the germline V gene. Trimming at V came to 3 bases and at J to 8 bases, leaving 5 bases not matched to a gene. As DNA, the CDR3 is TGTGCCAGCAGCTTCGGACAGGGTAGGGGCTACACCTTC. This encodes CASSFGQGRGYTF.

This sequence joins TRBV18 and TRBJ1-2, with 10 bases identical to TRBD1. Unmatched junction bases numbered 6, after V lost 1 base and J lost 4 bases. The V gene's germline CDR1 is KGHSH and CDR2 LQKENI. The CDR3 is 16 amino acids. In nucleotides, the CDR3 is TGTGCCAGCTCACCACAGGGACAGGGGATTGGCTATGGCTACACCTTC. Encoded protein: CASSPQGQGIGYGYTF. Full variable domain (remainder filled in from reference TRBV18 and TRBJ1-2): NAGVMQNPRHLVRRRGQEARLRCSPMKGHSHVYWYRQLPEEGLKFMVYLQKENIIDESGMPKERFSAEFPKEGPSILRIQQVVRGDSAAYFCASSPQGQGIGYGYTFGSGTRLTVV.

The chain combines TRBV7-8 with TRBJ2-7; weak D call: TRBD1 (6 bases). CDR3 length: 14 amino acids. V lost 5 bases and J lost 6, with 17 bases in between. The germline V gene has CDR1 SGHVS and CDR2 FQNEAQ. CDR3 sequence reads: CASSPVTGQAEQYF. The CDR3 coding sequence is TGTGCCAGCAGCCCAGTCACAGGGCAGGCCGAGCAGTACTTC.

The J gene is TRBJ2-7, the V gene TRBV4-3; 11 positions agree with TRBD2. Germline-derived CDR1 and CDR2 are LGHNA and YSLEER. Trimming cost V 4 bases and J 6 bases; bases outside gene matches: 8. This CDR3 spans 15 amino acids. The CDR3 region has the DNA TGCGCCAGCAGCCCACATAGCGGGAGGGCCTCCGAGCAGTACTTC. Its translation is CASSPHSGRASEQYF.